Listed below are T cell receptor beta chains from one sample, sequenced in a study of identical twins. Using its own MiXCR run on the 5' RACE reads, TCRdb lists one record per CDR3 protein. This repertoire shows 400,000 to 650,000 distinct CDR3 sequences, 22% found once; its top ten account for roughly 0.91%. In addition, the sample was reused for a study of T cells expressing NK-cell markers.

The material sequenced was CD4+ T cells sorted from blood. These receptors all come from a woman aged 18-29 years in good health. Each CDR3 is given with its conserved first and last residue. Fields, in order: V gene, J gene, D gene, clone size, CDR3 DNA, CDR3 protein. A D gene is named only where the DNA matches it firmly. Size values are once, few and many counts, or a class for expanded clones, and some rows have none.

v_call: TRBV20-1
j_call: TRBJ1-2
d_call: NA
clone_size: few
cdr3_nt: TGCAGTGCTAGGGCCGGATTGGGAGGCTACACCTTC
cdr3_aa: CSARAGLGGYTF

v_call: TRBV12-3/TRBV12-4
j_call: TRBJ1-1
d_call: NA
clone_size: NA
cdr3_nt: TGTGCCAGCAGTCAACAGGGTCTAGGCACTGAAGCTTTCTTT
cdr3_aa: CASSQQGLGTEAFF

v_call: TRBV20-1
j_call: TRBJ2-7
d_call: NA
clone_size: few
cdr3_nt: TGCAGTGCTAGAGGTTCCAGGAGGGGGTCCTACGAGCAGTACTTC
cdr3_aa: CSARGSRRGSYEQYF

v_call: TRBV4-3
j_call: TRBJ1-2
d_call: NA
clone_size: many
cdr3_nt: TGCGCCAGCAGCCAATACGGGACATATGGCTACACCTTC
cdr3_aa: CASSQYGTYGYTF

v_call: TRBV12-3/TRBV12-4
j_call: TRBJ1-3
d_call: NA
clone_size: many
cdr3_nt: TGTGCCAGCAGTCCGCGGGGGGGGGACACCATATATTTT
cdr3_aa: CASSPRGGDTIYF

v_call: TRBV6-2/TRBV6-3
j_call: TRBJ1-5
d_call: NA
clone_size: NA
cdr3_nt: TGTGCCAGCAGTTACACGGGCTTCCCGGGCAGCAATCAGCCCCAGCATTTT
cdr3_aa: CASSYTGFPGSNQPQHF

v_call: TRBV12-3/TRBV12-4
j_call: TRBJ1-5
d_call: NA
clone_size: NA
cdr3_nt: TGTGCCAGCGCTGGGGGGGTGAGCAATCAGCCCCAGCATTTT
cdr3_aa: CASAGGVSNQPQHF

v_call: TRBV4-2
j_call: TRBJ2-2
d_call: TRBD2
clone_size: NA
cdr3_nt: TGTGCCAGCAGCCCTCAACCGGGACTAGCTCGACCTGGGAACGCCGGGGAGCTGTTTTTT
cdr3_aa: CASSPQPGLARPGNAGELFF

v_call: TRBV20-1
j_call: TRBJ2-5
d_call: TRBD2
clone_size: NA
cdr3_nt: TGCAGTGCCTCGACGCTAGCGGGGGACGGGGAGACCCAGTACTTC
cdr3_aa: CSASTLAGDGETQYF

v_call: TRBV24-1
j_call: TRBJ2-1
d_call: TRBD1
clone_size: NA
cdr3_nt: TGTGCCACCAGTGAGAGTTCTGGACAGGGGGTTTACAATGAGCAGTTCTTC
cdr3_aa: CATSESSGQGVYNEQFF

v_call: TRBV18
j_call: TRBJ2-7
d_call: NA
clone_size: NA
cdr3_nt: TGTGCCAGCTCACCACCGAGCGGGGCCAGGGGCGAGCAGTACTTC
cdr3_aa: CASSPPSGARGEQYF

v_call: TRBV27
j_call: TRBJ2-5
d_call: NA
clone_size: NA
cdr3_nt: TGTGCCAGCAGTTTCTTGGGGACGGAGACCCAGTACTTC
cdr3_aa: CASSFLGTETQYF

v_call: TRBV3-1
j_call: TRBJ2-7
d_call: NA
clone_size: many
cdr3_nt: TGTGCCAGCAGCCAAGTGATCTACGAGCAGTACTTC
cdr3_aa: CASSQVIYEQYF

v_call: TRBV20-1
j_call: TRBJ2-2
d_call: TRBD2
clone_size: few
cdr3_nt: TGCAGTGCTCACTTAGCGGGGGGGCATGACGGGGAGCTGTTTTTT
cdr3_aa: CSAHLAGGHDGELFF

v_call: TRBV12-3/TRBV12-4
j_call: TRBJ1-4
d_call: NA
clone_size: few
cdr3_nt: TGTGCCAGCAGTTACAACAGGGTAGGGGCAGAAAAACTGTTTTTT
cdr3_aa: CASSYNRVGAEKLFF

v_call: TRBV19
j_call: TRBJ2-1
d_call: NA
clone_size: few
cdr3_nt: TGTGCCAGTAGTATAGTGGGTGGATCCATCGAGCAGTTCTTC
cdr3_aa: CASSIVGGSIEQFF

v_call: TRBV6-2/TRBV6-3
j_call: TRBJ2-7
d_call: TRBD1
clone_size: few
cdr3_nt: TGTGCCAGCAGTCCCGAGGGACAGCCTCCCTACGAGCAGTACTTC
cdr3_aa: CASSPEGQPPYEQYF

v_call: TRBV7-2
j_call: TRBJ2-4
d_call: TRBD1
clone_size: NA
cdr3_nt: TGTGCCAGCAGCCCGGGACAGGGGAAAACGCTTACCCACATTCAGTACTTC
cdr3_aa: CASSPGQGKTLTHIQYF

v_call: TRBV5-1
j_call: TRBJ2-3
d_call: NA
clone_size: NA
cdr3_nt: TGCGCCAGCAGCCTCGGACTATCGAGGGATACGCAGTATTTT
cdr3_aa: CASSLGLSRDTQYF

v_call: TRBV7-9
j_call: TRBJ2-5
d_call: NA
clone_size: few
cdr3_nt: TGTGCCAGCAGCCCCGACAGTCTCCAAGAGACCCAGTACTTC
cdr3_aa: CASSPDSLQETQYF

v_call: TRBV12-3/TRBV12-4
j_call: TRBJ1-1
d_call: NA
clone_size: NA
cdr3_nt: TGTGCCAGCAGTTCTCCTGGGCAGTTTGACACTGAAGCTTTCTTT
cdr3_aa: CASSSPGQFDTEAFF

v_call: TRBV25-1
j_call: TRBJ2-7
d_call: NA
clone_size: few
cdr3_nt: TGTGCCAGCAGTGAGCAGGGGAGAAACGAGCAGTACTTC
cdr3_aa: CASSEQGRNEQYF

v_call: TRBV11-1
j_call: TRBJ2-5
d_call: TRBD1
clone_size: few
cdr3_nt: TGTGCCAGCAGCCCATCTCGGACAGGGGGTTTTCAAGAAAGAGAGACCCAGTACTTC
cdr3_aa: CASSPSRTGGFQERETQYF

v_call: TRBV27
j_call: TRBJ2-1
d_call: TRBD2
clone_size: NA
cdr3_nt: TGTGCCAGCAGTTTAAATAGTGAGCGGGGGGGAAACAATGAGCAGTTCTTC
cdr3_aa: CASSLNSERGGNNEQFF

v_call: TRBV6-5
j_call: TRBJ2-7
d_call: NA
clone_size: NA
cdr3_nt: TGTGCCAGCAGTTACGGACCTCCGGGGGAAACCTACGAGCAGTACTTC
cdr3_aa: CASSYGPPGETYEQYF

v_call: TRBV5-1
j_call: TRBJ2-6
d_call: TRBD1
clone_size: few
cdr3_nt: TGCGCCAGCAGCTCGACAGGGTCGAGTGGGGCCAACGTCCTGACTTTC
cdr3_aa: CASSSTGSSGANVLTF

v_call: TRBV20-1
j_call: TRBJ2-5
d_call: NA
clone_size: NA
cdr3_nt: TGCAGTGCTAGAGATGCAGGGGACGTGGGGGAGACCCAGTACTTC
cdr3_aa: CSARDAGDVGETQYF

v_call: TRBV27
j_call: TRBJ1-1
d_call: NA
clone_size: few
cdr3_nt: TGTGCCAGCAGTTTATCCCATTCTAGTGAAGCTTTCTTT
cdr3_aa: CASSLSHSSEAFF

v_call: TRBV12-3/TRBV12-4
j_call: TRBJ1-2
d_call: TRBD1
clone_size: few
cdr3_nt: TGTGCCAGCAGGAACAGGGGAGCTAACTATGGCTACACCTTC
cdr3_aa: CASRNRGANYGYTF

v_call: TRBV6-1
j_call: TRBJ2-5
d_call: NA
clone_size: many
cdr3_nt: TGTGCCAGCAGTACACAGGGGAGGGGGACCCAGTACTTC
cdr3_aa: CASSTQGRGTQYF

v_call: TRBV20-1
j_call: TRBJ2-1
d_call: TRBD1
clone_size: NA
cdr3_nt: TGCAGTGCTAGTGAAGCCGGGACAGGTAGTGGAGATGAGCAGTTCTTC
cdr3_aa: CSASEAGTGSGDEQFF

v_call: TRBV30
j_call: TRBJ2-2
d_call: NA
clone_size: NA
cdr3_nt: TGTGCCTGGAGTTTATTAAGCGCCGGGGAGCTGTTTTTT
cdr3_aa: CAWSLLSAGELFF

v_call: TRBV6-1
j_call: TRBJ1-5
d_call: TRBD1
clone_size: NA
cdr3_nt: TGTGCCAGCAGTCGAGAGGGACAGGGGGTTCAGCCCCAGCATTTT
cdr3_aa: CASSREGQGVQPQHF

v_call: TRBV7-9
j_call: TRBJ2-2
d_call: NA
clone_size: few
cdr3_nt: TGTGCCAGCTTGGAGGGGTCGAACACCGGGGAGCTGTTTTTT
cdr3_aa: CASLEGSNTGELFF

v_call: TRBV28
j_call: TRBJ2-7
d_call: TRBD2
clone_size: many
cdr3_nt: TGTGCCTATAGACCCAGCGGGGCATACGAGCAGTACTTC
cdr3_aa: CAYRPSGAYEQYF

v_call: TRBV5-1
j_call: TRBJ2-1
d_call: TRBD1
clone_size: few
cdr3_nt: TGCGCCAGCAGCAGACAGGGGGCTGTCGATGAGCAGTTCTTC
cdr3_aa: CASSRQGAVDEQFF

v_call: TRBV29-1
j_call: TRBJ2-1
d_call: TRBD2
clone_size: few
cdr3_nt: TGCAGCGTTGAAGATCTTGGGAGCGGGAAACTCTACAATGAGCAGTTCTTC
cdr3_aa: CSVEDLGSGKLYNEQFF

v_call: TRBV5-1
j_call: TRBJ1-2
d_call: NA
clone_size: few
cdr3_nt: TGCGCCAGCAGCCGGGACGGGCAAAACTATGGCTACACCTTC
cdr3_aa: CASSRDGQNYGYTF

v_call: TRBV5-1
j_call: TRBJ2-1
d_call: NA
clone_size: few
cdr3_nt: TGCGCCAGCAGCTTGGGACAGTCACTTTTCGATGAGCAGTTCTTC
cdr3_aa: CASSLGQSLFDEQFF

v_call: TRBV21-1
j_call: TRBJ2-7
d_call: NA
clone_size: NA
cdr3_nt: TGTGCCAGCAGCAGCGTGCCAGGGATAACCAGCTCCTACGAGCAGTACTTC
cdr3_aa: CASSSVPGITSSYEQYF

v_call: TRBV12-3/TRBV12-4
j_call: TRBJ2-7
d_call: NA
clone_size: many
cdr3_nt: TGTGCCAGCAAGGGGCCGGGGGGCCCCGAGCAGTACTTC
cdr3_aa: CASKGPGGPEQYF

v_call: TRBV9
j_call: TRBJ2-5
d_call: NA
clone_size: NA
cdr3_nt: TGTGCCAGCAGCGTTAGGGGGGGCGGAGAGACCCAGTACTTC
cdr3_aa: CASSVRGGGETQYF

v_call: TRBV12-3/TRBV12-4
j_call: TRBJ2-7
d_call: NA
clone_size: few
cdr3_nt: TGTGCCAGCAGTTTCTCACACCCAGGCGAGCAGTACTTC
cdr3_aa: CASSFSHPGEQYF

v_call: TRBV5-1
j_call: TRBJ1-5
d_call: NA
clone_size: few
cdr3_nt: TGCGCCAGCAGCTTGTTGCCAGGGAAACAGCCCCAGCATTTT
cdr3_aa: CASSLLPGKQPQHF

v_call: TRBV27
j_call: TRBJ2-7
d_call: NA
clone_size: NA
cdr3_nt: TGTGCCAGCAGTCGGGGCCGGGACTCAGCCTACGAGCAGTACTTC
cdr3_aa: CASSRGRDSAYEQYF

v_call: TRBV20-1
j_call: TRBJ1-4
d_call: NA
clone_size: few
cdr3_nt: TGCAGTGCTTCCTCGGGCAGGGACGAAAAACTGTTTTTT
cdr3_aa: CSASSGRDEKLFF

v_call: TRBV6-2/TRBV6-3
j_call: TRBJ2-3
d_call: NA
clone_size: NA
cdr3_nt: TGTGCCAGCGATCAAGGAGGGACGCAGTATTTT
cdr3_aa: CASDQGGTQYF

v_call: TRBV11-3
j_call: TRBJ2-6
d_call: NA
clone_size: NA
cdr3_nt: TGTGCCAGCAGCTTAGACCTTAGGGTAGTCCTGACTTTC
cdr3_aa: CASSLDLRVVLTF

v_call: TRBV20-1
j_call: TRBJ2-5
d_call: NA
clone_size: few
cdr3_nt: TGCAGTGCTAGAAAGGTGGATGGTCTCAAAGAGACCCAGTACTTC
cdr3_aa: CSARKVDGLKETQYF